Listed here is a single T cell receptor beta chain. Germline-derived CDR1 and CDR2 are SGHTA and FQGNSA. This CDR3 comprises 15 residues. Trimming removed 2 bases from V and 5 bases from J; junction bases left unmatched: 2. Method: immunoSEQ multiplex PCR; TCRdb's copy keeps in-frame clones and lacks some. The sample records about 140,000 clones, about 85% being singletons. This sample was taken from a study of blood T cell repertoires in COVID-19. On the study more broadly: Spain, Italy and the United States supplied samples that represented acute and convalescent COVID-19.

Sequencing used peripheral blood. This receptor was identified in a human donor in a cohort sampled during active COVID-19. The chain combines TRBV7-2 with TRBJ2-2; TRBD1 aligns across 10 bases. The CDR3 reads CASSLRQGATGELFF. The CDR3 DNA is TGTGCCAGCAGCTTACGACAGGGGGCTACCGGGGAGCTGTTTTTT.